Shown below are 19 T cell receptor beta chains from a single sample sequenced in a study of T cell repertoires in cytomegalovirus infection (dated by TCRdb to the late 2010s). Sequencing was performed on an Illumina HiSeq 1500. TCRdb trimmed public reads at Q25 via fastp, called clones via MiXCR and kept in-frame beta chains. Every entry covers one CDR3 protein and lists the most common genes and DNA from its rows. The sample records 490,000 or so distinct CDR3 sequences, around 11% of which are singletons. The leading ten clones occupy 10% of the sample. The sample consisted of PBMCs. These receptors all stem from a human donor in good health (CMV status not recorded). Some clones in this sample may be carry-over from other donors' samples.

This clonotype came up many times. The V and J genes are TRBV12-5 and TRBJ1-4; D is uncertain. Between the trimmed V and J ends, which lost 0 bases and 8 bases, there was a span of 4 bases. The CDR3 consists of 12 residues. The germline V gene encodes CDR1 LGHNT and CDR2 FRNRAP. As DNA, the CDR3 is TGTGCTAGTGGTTTGGTAGAGGAAAAACTGTTTTTT. Encoded protein: CASGLVEEKLFF.

This clonotype showed up many times. The chain combines TRBV7-9 with TRBJ2-3; 8 bases map to TRBD2. Germline assignment: CDR1 SEHNR and CDR2 FQNEAQ (reference sequence). V dropped 1 base and J dropped 0; count of bases not matched to a gene: 9. This CDR3 has 18 residues. The CDR3 reads CASSLVPLAGLSTDTQYF. As DNA, the CDR3 is TGTGCCAGCAGCTTAGTCCCTTTAGCGGGGCTTAGCACAGATACGCAGTATTTT.

The chain employs TRBV24-1 and TRBJ2-1; 8 bases are a match to TRBD2. V was pared by 5 bases and J by 6 bases, with 5 bases of the junction left unmatched. The CDR3 sequence is 14 residues long. Germline-derived CDR1 and CDR2 are KGHDR and SFDVKD. The CDR3: CATSGAGGGNEQFF. The DNA of the CDR3 is TGTGCCACCAGTGGCGCGGGAGGTGGCAATGAGCAGTTCTTC.

As for this clonotype: With a much larger clone just one base away, this may be a read error. The V gene is TRBV4-1, the J gene TRBJ1-4, with D hard to call. CDR3 size: 16 residues. Per the germline V gene, CDR1 is MGHRA and CDR2 is YSYEKL. The CDR3 DNA follows: TGTGCCAGCAGCCCAGATCCGCGGGCGGGAGACGAAAAACTGTTTTTT. It codes for CASSPDPRAGDEKLFF.

This clonotype was seen repeatedly, ten times or more. J is TRBJ1-4 and V is TRBV27, with D perhaps matching TRBD1 (5 bases). CDR3 size: 15 residues. Trimming pared 7 bases from V and 5 bases from J, leaving 17 bases between. Looked up from germline, CDR1 is MNHEY and CDR2 is SMNVEV (reference sequence). CDR3 residues: CASTSGGEQNEKLFF. For the CDR3, the DNA is TGTGCCAGCACCTCTGGAGGGGAACAGAATGAAAAACTGTTTTTT.

This clonotype showed up many times. The rearrangement joins TRBV7-3 to TRBJ2-3; D ambiguous. The CDR3 spans 13 residues. Germline CDR1 reads SGHTA; CDR2 reads FQGTGA. V lost 8 bases and J lost 5, with 14 bases in between. For the CDR3, the DNA is TGTGCCAGCTCCCGTGGAGAACGAGATACGCAGTATTTT. Encoded protein: CASSRGERDTQYF.

The J gene is TRBJ2-7, the V gene TRBV18; 8 nucleotides align to TRBD2. Germline loops: CDR1 KGHSH, CDR2 LQKENI. This CDR3 is built from 18 residues. V was clipped by 6 bases and J by 3 bases; unmatched bases: 19. The CDR3 spells CASSQGIAGFGLIYEQYF. The CDR3 nucleotides are TGTGCCAGCTCCCAAGGGATAGCGGGATTCGGTCTCATCTACGAGCAGTACTTC.

CDR3 DNA: TGTGCCAGTAGTATAGATCTGACAGGGGAGGTGTTCACTGAAGCTTTCTTT. Translated: CASSIDLTGEVFTEAFF. The chain links TRBV19 to TRBJ1-1; 8 bases are a match to TRBD1. Trimming at V came to 0 bases and at J to 4 bases, leaving 10 bases not matched to a gene. The CDR3 has 17 residues. Germline V gene data show CDR1 as LNHDA and CDR2 as SQIVND (reference sequence). Variable domain in full (rest from reference TRBV19 and TRBJ1-1): DGGITQSPKYLFRKEGQNVTLSCEQNLNHDAMYWYRQDPGQGLRLIYYSQIVNDFQKGDIAEGYSVSREKKESFPLTVTSAQKNPTAFYLCASSIDLTGEVFTEAFFGQGTRLTVV.

This clonotype was detected ten times or more. The chain has TRBV15 and TRBJ2-1; D unresolved. The CDR3 is 16 residues long. Germline CDR1 LNHNV, CDR2 YYDKDF (reference sequence). Trimming cost V 0 bases and J 5 bases, with 14 bases left between them. The CDR3, as DNA: TGTGCCACCAGCAGAGAAAGTACCCTGGGAAACAATGAGCAGTTCTTC. This encodes CATSRESTLGNNEQFF. Variable domain in full (rest from reference TRBV15 and TRBJ2-1): DAMVIQNPRYQVTQFGKPVTLSCSQTLNHNVMYWYQQKSSQAPKLLFHYYDKDFNNEADTPDNFQSRRPNTSFCFLDIRSPGLGDTAMYLCATSRESTLGNNEQFFGPGTRLTVL.

Only a few counts were recorded for this clonotype. V is TRBV29-1 and J is TRBJ2-3; D is unclear. Trimming removed 6 bases at V and 9 bases at J, with 13 bases between. Germline V gene data show CDR1 as SQVTM and CDR2 as ANQGSEA. This CDR3 has 11 residues. This CDR3 is CSVDIVGTQYF. The CDR3 DNA follows: TGCAGCGTCGACATAGTGGGGACGCAGTATTTT.

Ten or more counts support this clonotype. This chain links TRBV7-9 with TRBJ1-1, with TRBD1 identical over 9 bases. The CDR3 extends over 14 amino acids. Trimming took 4 bases from V and 10 from J; bases not matched to a gene: 10. CDR1 and CDR2 (germline): SEHNR, FQNEAQ (reference sequence). CDR3 in DNA: TGTGCCAGCAGCTCCCGTCGGGACAGGGTTGGAGCTTTCTTT. This translates into CASSSRRDRVGAFF.

This clonotype came up a few times. For the CDR3, the DNA is TGTGCCAGCAGCCCTACAGGGATCTACGAGCAGTACTTC. The encoded protein is CASSPTGIYEQYF. This chain connects TRBV7-9 to TRBJ2-7, with D perhaps matching TRBD1 (6 bases). CDR1 and CDR2 from the germline V gene are SEHNR and FQNEAQ (reference sequence). V was trimmed by 5 bases and J by 3 bases, leaving 11 bases between them. CDR3 size: 13 residues.

This clonotype was counted between two and nine times. The gene calls are TRBV9 and TRBJ2-2; D possibly corresponds to TRBD2 (6 bases). Germline-derived CDR1 and CDR2 are SGDLS and YYNGEE. The CDR3 is made up of 15 amino acids. Trimming left V 3 bases short and J 0 bases short, with 9 bases between. The CDR3 sequence is CASSEGTSNTGELFF. CDR3 nucleotide sequence: TGTGCCAGCAGCGAGGGGACTTCGAACACCGGGGAGCTGTTTTTT.

This clonotype has a count of ten or more. The CDR3 loop reads CASSPGTSGGTEAFF. The DNA of the CDR3 is TGTGCCAGCAGCCCCGGGACATCCGGCGGCACTGAAGCTTTCTTT. The rearrangement links TRBV5-4 to TRBJ1-1, with D possibly matching TRBD1 (6 bases). This CDR3 is 15 amino acids long. The V gene's germline CDR1 is SGHNT and CDR2 YYREEE (reference sequence). V lost 4 bases and J lost 4, with 17 bases in between.

This clonotype was seen only a few times. The rearrangement uses TRBV5-4 and TRBJ2-2; TRBD1 aligns across 7 bases. Losses at the gene ends were 4 bases for V and 3 bases for J; bases not matched to a gene: 6. The germline V gene encodes CDR1 SGHNT and CDR2 YYREEE (reference sequence). This CDR3 is built from 15 residues. CDR3 amino acids: CASSLMGQYTGELFF. As DNA, the CDR3 is TGTGCCAGCAGCCTAATGGGACAGTACACCGGGGAGCTGTTTTTT.

This clonotype was found many times. The J gene is TRBJ2-1, the V gene TRBV7-8; 9 nucleotides match TRBD1. The junction had 3 bases not matched to a gene; V was cut back by 5 bases and J by 7 bases. Germline CDR1 and CDR2: SGHVS and FQNEAQ. This CDR3 has 13 residues. The CDR3 sequence is CASSPGQGNEQFF. In DNA, the CDR3 is TGTGCCAGCAGCCCGGGACAGGGAAATGAGCAGTTCTTC. Supplemented by reference TRBV7-8 and TRBJ2-1, the full variable domain reads GAGVSQSPRYKVAKRGQDVALRCDPISGHVSLFWYQQALGQGPEFLTYFQNEAQLDKSGLPSDRFFAERPEGSVSTLKIQRTQQEDSAVYLCASSPGQGNEQFFGPGTRLTVL.

This clonotype has ten or more counts. The chain combines TRBV7-6 with TRBJ2-7; 8 positions match TRBD1. V lost 5 bases to trimming and J lost 2 bases; unmatched junction nucleotides: 8. This CDR3 spans 15 amino acids. CDR1 is SGHVS, CDR2 FNYEAQ, per germline. The CDR3 DNA reads TGTGCCAGCAGCCTTCGACAGGGGCCTACCTACGAGCAGTACTTC. This gives the protein CASSLRQGPTYEQYF.

The gene calls are TRBV7-9 and TRBJ1-2, with D perhaps matching TRBD1 (6 bases). CDR3 length equals 14 residues. Deletions cut 4 bases from V and 4 bases from J, with 13 bases between. Germline V gene data show CDR1 as SEHNR and CDR2 as FQNEAQ (reference sequence). The CDR3, as DNA: TGTGCCAGCAGCTCTTCCGGGACAATCTATGGCTACACCTTC. Amino acid sequence: CASSSSGTIYGYTF.

In this sample, this clonotype turned up a few times. V usage is TRBV12-3 or TRBV12-4 and J usage is TRBJ2-2; 10 bases fit TRBD2. V gave up 4 bases and J gave up 0 bases; unmatched junction bases: 8. The CDR3 extends over 18 amino acids. The CDR3 nucleotides are TGTGCCAGCAGTTCGCTAGCGGGAGAACGTACGAACACCGGGGAGCTGTTTTTT. This codes for CASSSLAGERTNTGELFF.